This is a list of T cell receptor beta chains from one sample in a study of long-term antiretroviral therapy in people with HIV. Sequencing used immunoSEQ multiplex PCR; TCRdb keeps in-frame clones, though not all of them. Of 24,000 or so clones in the sample, around four fifths were seen once. The sequencing used unsorted PBMCs, collected 3 years after starting antiretroviral therapy. The receptors shown here come from a man aged 18 to 30 with HIV. Both conserved end residues are part of each CDR3. D genes are given only for firm matches. Not every row has a clone size; where given, it reads once, few, many or a size class.

>TRBV10-3|TRBJ2-1|-|-
TGTGCCATCAGGACCGGGGGTGCGGCTAATGAGCAGTTCTTC
CAIRTGGAANEQFF
>TRBV25-1|TRBJ2-2|-|-
TGTGCCAGCAATGACGGACTCTTCGTTGGGAACACCGGGGAGCTGTTTTTT
CASNDGLFVGNTGELFF
>TRBV5-1|TRBJ2-6|-|-
TGCGCCACTCGACAGTCCTCTGGGGCCAACGTCCTGACTTTC
CATRQSSGANVLTF
>TRBV6-6|TRBJ1-3|-|-
TGTGCCACCATTGGGCCCCAGGACACCATATATTTT
CATIGPQDTIYF
>TRBV6-1|TRBJ2-7|-|-
TGTGCCAGCAGTGAACTCGGCGACGGGGGATACGAGCAGTACTTC
CASSELGDGGYEQYF
>TRBV4-1|TRBJ2-4|-|-
TGCGCCAGCAGCCAACACGGGAAGGCAGAAAACATTCAGTACTTC
CASSQHGKAENIQYF
>TRBV25-1|TRBJ2-2|TRBD2|-
TGTGCCAGCAGTCCACCGACGGGGGGGACCGGGGAGCTGTTTTTT
CASSPPTGGTGELFF
>TRBV6-6|TRBJ2-3|-|few
TGTGCCAGCAGTCTTTGGGAAACCAGGAACACAGATACGCAGTATTTT
CASSLWETRNTDTQYF
>TRBV19|TRBJ1-6|TRBD1|-
TGTGCCAGTACCACGGACACCGGGACAGGGGACTCACCCCTCCACTTT
CASTTDTGTGDSPLHF
>TRBV6-6|TRBJ2-3|-|-
TGTGCCAGCTTTCGGCCTCAAAGCACAGATACGCAGTATTTT
CASFRPQSTDTQYF
>TRBV6-1|TRBJ2-7|TRBD1|-
TGTGCCAGCAGGCATCCGGGACAGGTTACCTACGAGCAGTACTTC
CASRHPGQVTYEQYF
>TRBV6-1|TRBJ1-3|-|once
TGTGCCAGCAGTGCCATCGGGGGAACTGGAAACACCATATATTTT
CASSAIGGTGNTIYF
>TRBV4-2|TRBJ2-3|TRBD2|-
TGTGCCAGCAGCCCCTCGGGGGGCGGGGGGGCCGGAAGCACAGATACGCAGTATTTT
CASSPSGGGGAGSTDTQYF
>TRBV27|TRBJ2-1|TRBD1|-
TGTGCCAGCAGTCCTGGGACAGGGTGGAATGAGCAGTTCTTC
CASSPGTGWNEQFF
>TRBV5-1|TRBJ1-1|-|-
TGCGCCAGCAGCTCAACCCAGGACGGGTACACTGAAGCTTTCTTT
CASSSTQDGYTEAFF
>TRBV4-1|TRBJ2-2|-|-
TGCGCCAGCAGCCAAGAGGCAGTCGGGGACACCGGGGAGCTGTTTTTT
CASSQEAVGDTGELFF
>TRBV18|TRBJ2-3|-|-
TGTGCCAGCTCACAATTAAGTCAAACTCCTCTTACCACAGATACGCAGTATTTT
CASSQLSQTPLTTDTQYF
>TRBV5-1|TRBJ2-1|-|-
TGCGCCAGCAGCTTGTCGACAGGACCCTACAATGAGCAGTTCTTC
CASSLSTGPYNEQFF
>TRBV28|TRBJ2-5|TRBD2|-
TGTGCCAGCAGTTTAAACGGGGGGGCAGAGACCCAGTACTTC
CASSLNGGAETQYF
>TRBV6-5|TRBJ1-1|-|-
TGTGCCAGCAGTTACGATGGGATTGAGGGCACTGAAGCTTTCTTT
CASSYDGIEGTEAFF
>TRBV11-2|TRBJ2-5|-|-
TGTGCCAGCAGCTTAGTCGGTAGTAGCGTGATTAGCGAGACCCAGTACTTC
CASSLVGSSVISETQYF
>TRBV2|TRBJ2-7|-|-
TGTGCCAGCAGACGAGACTACGAGCAGTACTTC
CASRRDYEQYF
>TRBV4-1|TRBJ1-1|-|-
TGCGCCAGCAGCCTCCTGGGGGGGGGCAATGAAGCTTTCTTT
CASSLLGGGNEAFF
>TRBV7-9|TRBJ1-4|-|-
TGTGCCAGCGGCACCGGGACGGGCAATGAAAAACTGTTTTTT
CASGTGTGNEKLFF
>TRBV10-3|TRBJ2-7|-|-
TGTGCCATCACCGGGACTCCGGTGAGCTCCTACGAGCAGTACTTC
CAITGTPVSSYEQYF
>TRBV5-4|TRBJ2-6|-|-
TGTGCCAGCAGCGCCCGGTCGTCCGGGGCCAACGTCCTGACTTTC
CASSARSSGANVLTF
>TRBV7-2|TRBJ2-5|-|-
TGTGCCAGCAGCTTAGTGGCGGGACGGGAGACCCAGTACTTC
CASSLVAGRETQYF
>TRBV7-6|TRBJ2-5|-|-
TGTGCCAGCAGCTTAGCGCAAAGACGGCAGGTTTACTTC
CASSLAQRRQVYF
>TRBV27|TRBJ2-3|-|-
TGTGCCAGCAGTCAAGGCCTAGGGCGCACAGATACGCAGTATTTT
CASSQGLGRTDTQYF
>TRBV7-7|TRBJ2-2|-|few
TGTGCTAGCAGCTCCGTACTACGAGGGGAGCTGTTTTTT
CASSSVLRGELFF
>TRBV5-1|TRBJ2-6|-|-
TGCGCCAGCAGCTTTCGGGGGACAGTCCTCTCTGGGGCCAACGTCCTGACTTTC
CASSFRGTVLSGANVLTF
>TRBV20-1|TRBJ2-1|-|-
TGCAGTGCCAGCGACAATGAGCAGTTCTTC
CSASDNEQFF
>TRBV4-2|TRBJ2-3|-|-
TGTGCCAGCAGCCAAGGGCCAACCGGGGATACGCAGTATTTT
CASSQGPTGDTQYF
>TRBV28|TRBJ1-5|-|-
TGTGCCAGCAGTTCCCCTGATGAGATGGATCAGCCCCAGCATTTT
CASSSPDEMDQPQHF
>TRBV29-1|TRBJ2-3|TRBD1|once
TGCAGCGCCCAGGGACAGGTAAACACAGATACGCAGTATTTT
CSAQGQVNTDTQYF
>TRBV2|TRBJ2-7|-|-
TGTGCCAGCAGTGGAACACAGCAGTACTTC
CASSGTQQYF
>TRBV11-2|TRBJ1-1|-|-
TGTGCCAGCAGCTTAGAGTTGCGGACCGAAGCTTTCTTT
CASSLELRTEAFF
>TRBV23-1|TRBJ1-1|-|-
TGCGCCCATACAGGGAACACTGAAGCTTTCTTT
CAHTGNTEAFF
>TRBV7-9|TRBJ2-3|-|-
TGTGCCAGCAGCTTACATTCAGATACGCAGTATTTT
CASSLHSDTQYF
>TRBV5-5|TRBJ2-4|TRBD2|-
TGTGCCAGCAGCCCGGGGGGACTTATGAACATTCAGTACTTC
CASSPGGLMNIQYF
>TRBV10-3|TRBJ1-1|-|-
TGTGCCATCCGCGAGGCCCCGGCGAACACTGAAGCTTTCTTT
CAIREAPANTEAFF
>TRBV6-1|TRBJ1-3|-|once
TGTGCCTACCAGGAGGGAAGTGGAAACACCATATATTTT
CAYQEGSGNTIYF
>TRBV27|TRBJ2-2|-|-
TGTGCCAGCAGTCTAATAGGAAGAGGGGGGATGAAGGGTGGGGAGCTGTTTTTT
CASSLIGRGGMKGGELFF
>TRBV2|TRBJ2-7|-|once
TGTGCCAGCAGTGAAGGCACCAGGGTCGAATTCGCGTACTTC
CASSEGTRVEFAYF
>TRBV10-3|TRBJ2-2|-|-
TGTGCCATCAGCCTAGAGGGCAGAAACACCGGGGAGCTGTTTTTT
CAISLEGRNTGELFF
>TRBV19|TRBJ1-6|TRBD1|-
TGTGCCAGCCAGACCGGACAGGGGGGAGATTCACCCCTCCACTTT
CASQTGQGGDSPLHF
>TRBV19|TRBJ1-1|-|-
TGTGCCAGTCGGCAGGGGCCGGCGGAGAGCACTGAAGCTTTCTTT
CASRQGPAESTEAFF
>TRBV4-1|TRBJ2-2|TRBD1|-
TGCGCCAGCAGCCAAGAGGGGGACAGTACCATCCGGAACACCGGGGAGCTGTTTTTT
CASSQEGDSTIRNTGELFF
>TRBV5-1|TRBJ1-1|-|-
TGCGCCAGCAGCTCCTTGGGGGTGGGCACTGAAGCTTTCTTT
CASSSLGVGTEAFF
>TRBV11-2|TRBJ2-1|TRBD2|-
TGTGCCAGCAGCCGGACTAGCGGGGTTTACAATGAGCAGTTCTTC
CASSRTSGVYNEQFF
>TRBV2|TRBJ1-1|-|once
TGTGCCAGCAGCACTGAGGAGGGCACTGAAGCTTTCTTT
CASSTEEGTEAFF
>TRBV6-1|TRBJ1-5|-|medium-sized
TGTGCCAGCAGTGTGGGGGCCGAGCAGCCCCAGCATTTT
CASSVGAEQPQHF
>TRBV11-2|TRBJ1-2|-|-
TGTGCCAGCAGCACGAGGACAGAATTTAACTATGGCTACACCTTC
CASSTRTEFNYGYTF
>TRBV9|TRBJ2-3|TRBD2|-
TGTGCCAGCAGCTCACGCGGGGGGGCTTTGGGGGGAGATACGCAGTATTTT
CASSSRGGALGGDTQYF
>TRBV7-9|TRBJ2-7|-|few
TGTGCCAGCAGCTCACAGGGTTACGAGCAGTACTTC
CASSSQGYEQYF
>TRBV7-2|TRBJ1-1|TRBD1|-
TGTGCCAGCAGCCTACGTAGGACAGGGAACACTGAAGCTTTCTTT
CASSLRRTGNTEAFF